This T cell receptor (beta chain) derives from a study of esophageal squamous cell carcinoma under preoperative chemotherapy listed by TCRdb under 2018. For context, the study as a whole: Both tumor-infiltrating lymphocytes and peripheral blood T cells had their TCR repertoires profiled in the study. The study examined the effect of paclitaxel-nedaplatin chemotherapy on T-cell receptor repertoires in patients with esophageal squamous cell carcinoma. Roughly 5 patients with primary esophageal squamous cell carcinoma made up the cohort. Repertoires from samples taken before paclitaxel-nedaplatin therapy were compared with repertoires from samples taken after paclitaxel-nedaplatin therapy. The full study reports these points: Post-treatment tumor-infiltrating lymphocytes appeared to be derived in part from peripheral T cells migrating into the tumor, rather than solely from local clonal changes. After chemotherapy, peripheral T cells showed a significant rise in TCR diversity, whereas tumor-infiltrating lymphocytes did not. The cohort was small, with only four to six patients with esophageal squamous cell carcinoma analyzed. Clonotype frequencies shifted immediately and substantially under paclitaxel-nedaplatin therapy, and abundant clones were more likely to contract than to amplify.

This clonotype was recorded at least ten times. Its antigen is still unknown. No qualities accompany the bases; no much larger clone lies one base away. Unmatched junction bases come to 5, with V trimmed by 3 bases and J by 2 bases. The CDR3, cysteine through phenylalanine, is 15 amino acids long. CDR3 DNA is the only sequence kept; it has 45 bases, read in frame from the first base. CDR1 and CDR2 (LNHDA, SQIVND) derive from the germline V gene (reference sequence). Receptor libraries were prepared by PCR. For sequencing, a HiSeq X Ten was employed. TCR repertoires were characterized by high-throughput sequencing. The public reads were run again by TCRdb, first through fastp at Q25 and then through MiXCR, and only productive beta chains were kept. CDR3 protein duplicates are merged, each entry listing the most common genes and DNA. For this sample the table gives 34,000 or so distinct CDR3 sequences, of which around 50% were detected only once. In total, the top ten clones hold less than 30% of the sample.

The sample's time point, from its label and the paper: after preoperative PTX-NDP chemotherapy. Paclitaxel-nedaplatin was administered to patients as preoperative chemotherapy before surgery. This receptor was taken from a human donor with esophageal squamous cell carcinoma. The donor label of this sample is uncertain. This material was obtained from a patient given preoperative chemotherapy. The sequence joins TRBV19 to TRBJ1-2; 8 middle bases align to TRBD1. In nucleotides, the sequence is TGTGCCAGTAGTATCTCCCGGACAGGGAACTATGGCTACACCTTC. This yields the protein CASSISRTGNYGYTF.